One and the same sample provided the 23 T cell receptor beta chains below, sequenced in a study of cytomegalovirus exposure and HLA in healthy donors. It was with 60 Vbeta and 13 Jbeta primers that the PCR ran. Assay: immunoSEQ multiplex PCR; the TCRdb copy retains only in-frame clones and omits some. The table includes around 150,000 clones, around 86% detected once. Sequencing was performed on PBMCs. The receptors come from a girl aged 2-15 years in good health and CMV-seropositive.

V usage is TRBV19 and J usage is TRBJ2-7, with 8 bases aligning to TRBD1. CDR1 and CDR2 (germline): LNHDA, SQIVND (reference sequence). The CDR3 is 16 residues long. V lost 3 bases and J lost 6; bases outside the gene matches: 13. CDR3 sequence reads: CASSILGPGGFGEQYF. DNA of the CDR3: TGTGCCAGTAGTATCCTCGGGCCAGGGGGCTTCGGCGAGCAGTACTTC.

The chain carries TRBV7-9 and TRBJ2-2, with TRBD1 identical over 7 bases. The CDR3 is 17 amino acids. Germline loops: CDR1 SEHNR, CDR2 FQNEAQ (reference sequence). V lost 1 base to trimming and J lost 6 bases; unmatched junction nucleotides: 11. CDR3: CASSLVVGTEPSGELFF. The CDR3 bases are TGTGCCAGCAGCTTAGTTGTGGGGACAGAGCCGTCCGGGGAGCTGTTTTTT.

Only a few counts were recorded for this clone. V and J are TRBV5-1 and TRBJ1-4, with D unresolved. The CDR3 spans 16 residues. With 3 bases removed from V and 8 bases from J, the gap between germline ends came to 20 bases. Germline V lookup: CDR1 SGHRS, CDR2 YFSETQ. Here the CDR3 DNA reads TGCGCCAGCAGCTCGCTCGGCCGTCAGGAACGCGAAAAACTGTTTTTT. Its translation is CASSSLGRQEREKLFF.

The V gene is TRBV18, the J gene TRBJ1-2; a weak D match, TRBD1 (5 bases). V was cut by 0 bases and J by 5 bases, with 10 bases left in between. Germline V gene sequence: CDR1 KGHSH, CDR2 LQKENI. The CDR3 totals 14 residues. The CDR3 reads CASSPPPGLYGYTF. The CDR3 bases are TGTGCCAGCTCACCACCTCCAGGGTTGTATGGCTACACCTTC.

The CDR3 spells CAWSQGGAGNQPQHF. In DNA form, the CDR3 reads TGTGCCTGGAGTCAAGGAGGGGCTGGCAATCAGCCCCAGCATTTT. The V and J genes are TRBV30 and TRBJ1-5, with D possibly being TRBD1 (5 bases). Germline CDR1 and CDR2: GTSNPN and SVGIG (reference sequence). V was shortened by 2 bases and J by 2 bases, with 13 bases between the two germline ends. The CDR3 is made up of 15 amino acids.

The V and J genes are TRBV7-2 and TRBJ2-4, with 8 nucleotides matching TRBD1. The germline V gene has CDR1 SGHTA and CDR2 FQGNSA. V shed 5 bases and J 0 bases; nucleotides not matched to a gene: 15. The CDR3 consists of 19 residues. Written as DNA, the CDR3 is TGTGCCAGCAGCCTTCTCCGGACAGGGTTACCAATAGCCAAAAACATTCAGTACTTC. It is translated as CASSLLRTGLPIAKNIQYF.

The V gene is TRBV15, the J gene TRBJ1-1, with D possibly TRBD1 on 5 matching bases. The CDR3 loop spans 12 amino acids. Looked up from germline, CDR1 is LNHNV and CDR2 is YYDKDF (reference sequence). V dropped 1 base and J dropped 10 bases, with 10 bases sitting between them. CDR3: CATSRVGQGAFF. The CDR3 bases are TGTGCCACCAGCAGAGTTGGCCAGGGAGCTTTCTTT.

The chain recombines TRBV27 with TRBJ1-4; 8 bases match TRBD1. Germline values: CDR1 MNHEY, CDR2 SMNVEV (reference sequence). The CDR3 extends over 14 amino acids. The J segment lost 8 bases and the V segment lost 0 bases, leaving 2 bases of the junction unmatched. The CDR3 bases are TGTGCCAGCAGTTTATCGGGACAGGCCGAAAAACTGTTTTTT. Encoded protein: CASSLSGQAEKLFF.

This chain uses TRBV28 with TRBJ2-4; perhaps TRBD2 as D (7 bases). The length of the CDR3 is 20 residues. The germline V and J ends were trimmed by 3 bases and 2 bases, with 26 bases remaining between them. Germline CDR1 MDHEN, CDR2 SYDVKM. The CDR3 DNA is TGTGCCAGCAGTTTTAAGATTCTGGACACGGGGGGCGGGACCAAAAACATTCAGTACTTC. It encodes CASSFKILDTGGGTKNIQYF.

The chain recombines TRBV9 with TRBJ1-3; 7 bases align to TRBD1. Germline CDR1 and CDR2: SGDLS and YYNGEE. V trimming: 4 bases; J trimming: 3 bases; junction bases outside the gene matches: 13. This CDR3 spans 17 amino acids. The CDR3 loop is CASSPLSRGNGGNTIYF. The CDR3 nucleotides read TGTGCCAGCAGCCCTCTCTCCAGGGGGAACGGTGGAAACACCATATATTTT.

V gene TRBV7-8 combines with J gene TRBJ2-7; the match to TRBD2 covers 8 bases. The CDR3 contains 13 residues. The junction had 7 bases not matched to a gene; V was cut back by 6 bases and J by 6 bases. Per germline, CDR1 SGHVS and CDR2 FQNEAQ. The CDR3 is CASSSRGGVEQYF. The CDR3 nucleotides read TGTGCCAGCAGTTCCCGGGGGGGGGTCGAGCAGTACTTC.

For the CDR3, the DNA is TGCGCCAGCAGCGGGCTCGACAGGGTGGAAGAGACCCAGTACTTC. Translated: CASSGLDRVEETQYF. The chain carries TRBV5-1 and TRBJ2-5; 7 bases agree with TRBD1. Germline CDR1 SGHRS, CDR2 YFSETQ. V dropped 4 bases and J dropped 3; count of bases not matched to a gene: 9. The CDR3 extends over 15 amino acids.

This rearrangement joins TRBV30 to TRBJ2-3; weak D call: TRBD1 (6 bases). Germline assignment: CDR1 GTSNPN and CDR2 SVGIG (reference sequence). This CDR3 has 15 residues. Between the trimmed V and J ends, which lost 5 bases and 0 bases, there was a span of 15 bases. CDR3 in amino acids: CAWAGQPNSTDTQYF. The CDR3 nucleotides are TGTGCCTGGGCCGGACAGCCTAATAGCACAGATACGCAGTATTTT.

V is TRBV30 and J is TRBJ1-4, with a tentative D call TRBD1 (6 bases). Germline assignment: CDR1 GTSNPN and CDR2 SVGIG (reference sequence). The CDR3 has 15 residues. The V and J ends lost 2 bases and 0 bases respectively, with 10 bases between them. CDR3 DNA sequence: TGTGCCTGGAGTCAGGGGATACCAACTAATGAAAAACTGTTTTTT. It yields the protein CAWSQGIPTNEKLFF. The complete variable domain, with remaining parts taken from reference TRBV30 and TRBJ1-4, reads SQTIHQWPATLVQPVGSPLSLECTVEGTSNPNLYWYRQAAGRGLQLLFYSVGIGQISSEVPQNLSASRPQDRQFILSSKKLLLSDSGFYLCAWSQGIPTNEKLFFGSGTQLSVL.

The chain couples TRBV27 to TRBJ2-2; no reliable D call. Deletions cut 8 bases from V and 6 bases from J, with 16 bases between. This CDR3 has 14 residues. CDR1 is MNHEY and CDR2 is SMNVEV in the germline V gene (reference sequence). The CDR3 bases are TGTGCCAGCGGAGCGAGCGTCTGGGCCGGGGAGCTGTTTTTT. This encodes CASGASVWAGELFF.

The chain links TRBV7-3 to TRBJ2-1; TRBD2 aligns across 8 bases. V shed 4 bases and J 3 bases; nucleotides not matched to a gene: 5. The CDR3 covers 15 residues. CDR1 and CDR2 (germline): SGHTA, FQGTGA. CDR3 loop: CASSSGLGDYNEQFF. Written as DNA, the CDR3 is TGTGCCAGCAGCTCGGGACTAGGGGACTACAATGAGCAGTTCTTC.

The chain has TRBV19 and TRBJ1-5; D is possibly TRBD1 (5 bases). The CDR3 length is 14 residues. The germline V and J ends were trimmed by 6 bases and 4 bases, with 13 bases remaining between them. CDR1 and CDR2 (germline): LNHDA, SQIVND (reference sequence). The CDR3 spells CASRRQGQNQPQHF. DNA of the CDR3: TGTGCCAGTAGACGCCAGGGCCAAAATCAGCCCCAGCATTTT.

The chain joins TRBV15 to TRBJ1-2; possible D gene TRBD1, 6 bases. Germline V gene lookup returns CDR1 LNHNV and CDR2 YYDKDF (reference sequence). The ends were cut back, 1 base at V and 7 bases at J, with 10 bases in the middle. This CDR3 has 13 amino acids. CDR3 sequence reads: CATSRGDRLGYTF. In DNA, the CDR3 is TGTGCCACCAGCAGAGGAGACAGGCTTGGCTACACCTTC.

V usage is TRBV29-1 and J usage is TRBJ2-1; D may be TRBD2 (6 bases). From germline, CDR1 is SQVTM and CDR2 ANQGSEA. The CDR3 has 14 residues. Trimming shortened V by 4 bases and J by 2 bases, and 12 bases separated the two germline ends. CDR3 sequence (DNA): TGCAGCGTTGCATTAGCGGTACCCTACAATGAGCAGTTCTTC. As protein: CSVALAVPYNEQFF.

The chain couples TRBV4-1 to TRBJ2-6; D may be TRBD2 (5 bases). The germline CDR1 and CDR2 sequences are MGHRA and YSYEKL. The germline V and J ends were trimmed by 0 bases and 0 bases, with 6 bases remaining between them. This CDR3 is 16 amino acids long. The CDR3: CASSQEEGSGANVLTF. CDR3 nucleotides: TGCGCCAGCAGCCAAGAAGAGGGCTCTGGGGCCAACGTCCTGACTTTC.

The chain is built from TRBV28 and TRBJ1-5; D is possibly TRBD1 (6 bases). Per germline, CDR1 MDHEN and CDR2 SYDVKM. The CDR3 sequence is 15 residues long. Trimming removed 7 bases from V and 3 bases from J, with 16 bases in between. CDR3 nucleotide sequence: TGTGCCAGCATACAGGGTGGATGGGTCAATCAGCCCCAGCATTTT. Translating it yields CASIQGGWVNQPQHF.

CDR3 in DNA: TGTGCCAGCAGCCAGGGAAGGCCCTTATATGGCTACACCTTC. Its protein product is CASSQGRPLYGYTF. The rearrangement joins TRBV7-9 to TRBJ1-2; D is possibly TRBD1 (5 bases). Germline loops: CDR1 SEHNR, CDR2 FQNEAQ (reference sequence). This CDR3 contains 14 residues. Trimming stripped 5 bases from V and 5 bases from J, with 15 bases between.

This clone was picked up one time. The chain employs TRBV19 and TRBJ2-2; possible D gene TRBD2, 5 bases. V was clipped by 6 bases and J by 0 bases, with 8 bases between them. The CDR3 loop spans 14 amino acids. Germline V gene sequence: CDR1 LNHDA, CDR2 SQIVND (reference sequence). Here the CDR3 reads CASRGAANTGELFF. Here the CDR3 DNA reads TGTGCCAGTAGGGGAGCGGCGAACACCGGGGAGCTGTTTTTT.